This passage covers 21 T cell receptor beta chains from one sample sequenced in a study of blood T cell repertoires in COVID-19. Libraries were prepared by immunoSEQ multiplex PCR; TCRdb keeps only in-frame clonotypes and omits some of them. Of 200,000 or so clones in the sample, 60% to 80% were seen once. The sample comprised peripheral blood. These receptors were obtained from a man between 60 and 75 years old with active or convalescent COVID-19.

The V and J genes are TRBV19 and TRBJ1-5; a weak D match, TRBD1 (6 bases). The CDR3 runs to 15 residues. Trimming took 1 base from V and 5 from J, leaving 12 bases between them. CDR1 is LNHDA and CDR2 is SQIVND in the germline V gene (reference sequence). CDR3 sequence (DNA): TGTGCCAGTAGTATAGCGGCAGGGGCTGATCAGCCCCAGCATTTT. Translation gives CASSIAAGADQPQHF.

This chain connects TRBV4-1 to TRBJ2-7, with 14 bases identical to TRBD2. This CDR3 has 15 amino acids. Germline CDR1 and CDR2: MGHRA and YSYEKL. Trimming at V came to 5 bases and at J to 4 bases, leaving 4 bases not matched to a gene. The CDR3 DNA sequence: TGCGCCAGCAGCGAGGGACTAGCGGGAGATTACGAGCAGTACTTC. It specifies CASSEGLAGDYEQYF.

CDR3 sequence reads: CASSNRLPEWGEHEQFF. In nucleotides, the CDR3 is TGTGCCAGCAGTAACCGCTTGCCCGAGTGGGGGGAGCATGAGCAGTTCTTC. The chain recombines TRBV27 with TRBJ2-1, with D tentatively TRBD2 (6 bases). The CDR3 runs to 17 residues. Trimming shortened V by 5 bases and J by 8 bases, and 25 bases separated the two germline ends. Germline lookup yields CDR1 MNHEY and CDR2 SMNVEV (reference sequence).

V usage is TRBV30 and J usage is TRBJ2-2, with 10 bases aligning to TRBD2. The trim removed 0 bases at V and 7 bases at J, leaving 5 bases unmatched. CDR1 and CDR2 (germline): GTSNPN, SVGIG (reference sequence). The CDR3 spans 15 residues. CDR3 nucleotides: TGTGCCTGGAGTGTCGGACTAGCGGTCGACGGGGAGCTGTTTTTT. Translated: CAWSVGLAVDGELFF.

The sample holds a few counts of this clone. The chain joins TRBV7-9 to TRBJ1-1; TRBD1 matches at 9 bases. CDR3 size: 14 residues. The germline CDR1 and CDR2 sequences are SEHNR and FQNEAQ (reference sequence). V was pared by 5 bases and J by 4 bases, with 5 bases of the junction left unmatched. This CDR3 is CASSLRQGGTEAFF. The DNA for the CDR3 is TGTGCCAGCAGCCTACGACAGGGGGGCACTGAAGCTTTCTTT.

This clone showed up just once. The V gene is TRBV7-8, the J gene TRBJ2-2; 7 bases agree with TRBD1. V was pared by 5 bases and J by 10 bases, with 10 bases of the junction left unmatched. The CDR3 has 14 residues. The V gene's germline CDR1 is SGHVS and CDR2 FQNEAQ. CDR3 coding DNA: TGTGCCAGCAGCCCCGGGACAGCCTCGAAGGAGCTGTTTTTT. Translating gives CASSPGTASKELFF.

The chain carries TRBV18 and TRBJ2-3, with TRBD1 identical over 12 bases. The ends lost 6 bases at V and 6 bases at J; junction bases unmatched: 7. The CDR3 has 15 amino acids. The germline V gene has CDR1 KGHSH and CDR2 LQKENI. In DNA, the CDR3 is TGTGCCAGCTCTGGGACAGGGGGCCTGAGGGATACGCAGTATTTT. Translation gives CASSGTGGLRDTQYF.

This chain connects TRBV6-6 to TRBJ1-5; 7 bases match TRBD1. With V trimmed by 4 bases and J by 0 bases, 6 bases remained unmatched. The CDR3 has 16 amino acids. Per germline, CDR1 MNHNY and CDR2 SVGAGI (reference sequence). In DNA form, the CDR3 reads TGTGCCAGCAGTTCCGGACAGGAAACTAGCAATCAGCCCCAGCATTTT. Its protein product is CASSSGQETSNQPQHF.

The rearrangement joins TRBV19 to TRBJ1-4; 7 nucleotides align to TRBD1. The J segment lost 8 bases and the V segment lost 9 bases, leaving 15 bases of the junction unmatched. The V gene's germline CDR1 is LNHDA and CDR2 SQIVND (reference sequence). The CDR3 spans 15 residues. CDR3 bases: TGTGCCAGCCCAAAGAAAGGGGGCGTCCGAGAAAAACTGTTTTTT. This sequence encodes CASPKKGGVREKLFF.

Comment on this clone: Sequence at one end of the junction differs from germline and may be a read error. The chain uses TRBV2 and TRBJ2-2; TRBD1 is a possible D gene (6 bases). Germline V CDR1 and CDR2: SNHLY, FYNNEI. This CDR3 contains 15 residues. DNA of the CDR3: TGTGCCAGCAGTACCGGGACACCGAACCCCGGGGAGCTGTTTTTT. The encoded protein is CASSTGTPNPGELFF.

V usage is TRBV9 and J usage is TRBJ1-6; tentative D call: TRBD1 (5 bases). Germline V gives CDR1 SGDLS, CDR2 YYNGEE. The V end was cut by 4 bases, the J end by 0 bases, with 14 bases between. The CDR3 loop spans 17 amino acids. Here the CDR3 reads CASSLGGGSSYNSPLHF. CDR3 nucleotides: TGTGCCAGCAGCTTAGGTGGGGGGAGCTCCTATAATTCACCCCTCCACTTT.

This clone was recorded a few times. This rearrangement joins TRBV28 to TRBJ1-1; D remains unclear. The CDR3 runs to 13 residues. Germline values: CDR1 MDHEN, CDR2 SYDVKM. V lost 6 bases, J lost 7 bases, and 15 bases lay in between. The CDR3 region is CASSLADTIEAFF. CDR3 sequence (DNA): TGTGCCAGCAGCCTCGCCGACACGATTGAAGCTTTCTTT.

V gene TRBV20-1 combines with J gene TRBJ2-5; unclear D gene. From germline, CDR1 is DFQATT and CDR2 SNEGSKA (reference sequence). Deletions cut 3 bases from V and 5 bases from J, with 7 bases between. The length of the CDR3 is 11 residues. The CDR3 coding sequence is TGCAGTGCTAGGTTTCCGGAGACCCAGTACTTC. Translation gives CSARFPETQYF.

This chain uses TRBV6-1 with TRBJ2-1; 11 nucleotides match TRBD2. Germline assignment: CDR1 MNHNS and CDR2 SASEGT. Germline trimming cut 2 bases from V and 4 bases from J; bases unmatched to any gene: 10. The CDR3 is 18 amino acids. CDR3 sequence reads: CASSEFRTGTSGYNEQFF. CDR3 coding DNA: TGTGCCAGCAGTGAATTCCGGACCGGGACTAGCGGATACAATGAGCAGTTCTTC.

The chain recombines TRBV7-2 with TRBJ2-3; D perhaps matches TRBD2 (6 bases). Germline CDR1 is SGHTA and CDR2 is FQGNSA. This CDR3 spans 12 amino acids. V was pared by 5 bases and J by 4 bases, with 7 bases between. The CDR3 sequence: CASSRLADTQYF. The CDR3 region has the DNA TGTGCCAGCAGCCGACTAGCAGATACGCAGTATTTT.

In nucleotides, the CDR3 is TGTGCCAGCACCTTAGGACAGGGCGGACAGCCCCAGCATTTT. Encoded protein: CASTLGQGGQPQHF. This chain links TRBV2 with TRBJ1-5; 8 bases are shared with TRBD1. This CDR3 has 14 amino acids. The V and J ends lost 7 bases and 7 bases, in that order; junction bases with no gene match: 9. Per the germline V gene, CDR1 is SNHLY and CDR2 is FYNNEI.

The chain recombines TRBV3-1 (or the pseudogene TRBV3-2) with TRBJ2-7, with 12 bases that match TRBD2. The CDR3 length is 13 residues. The germline CDR1 and CDR2 sequences are LGHDT and YNNKEL (reference sequence). V was pared by 4 bases and J by 6 bases, with 1 base of the junction left unmatched. CDR3 loop: CASSLGLAGEQYF. In nucleotides, the CDR3 is TGTGCCAGCAGCCTGGGACTAGCGGGCGAGCAGTACTTC.

The chain has TRBV4-2 and TRBJ2-3; 7 bases fit TRBD2. V trimming: 2 bases; J trimming: 2 bases; junction bases outside the gene matches: 13. This CDR3 region has 18 residues. Looked up from germline, CDR1 is LGHNA and CDR2 is YNFKEQ. CDR3: CASSQLAAGEWSTDTQYF. DNA of the CDR3: TGTGCCAGCAGCCAACTAGCCGCGGGGGAATGGTCCACAGATACGCAGTATTTT.

The chain carries TRBV7-9 and TRBJ2-1; tentative D call: TRBD2 (6 bases). The CDR3 loop spans 15 amino acids. Deletions cut 1 base from V and 7 bases from J, with 14 bases between. The V gene's germline CDR1 is SEHNR and CDR2 FQNEAQ (reference sequence). CDR3 nucleotide sequence: TGTGCCAGCAGCTTAGAACCGGGACTCCAAAATGAGCAGTTCTTC. Its translation is CASSLEPGLQNEQFF.

The chain recombines TRBV5-4 with TRBJ2-1; 7 bases align to TRBD1. Germline V lookup: CDR1 SGHNT, CDR2 YYREEE (reference sequence). This CDR3 has 16 residues. V trimming: 0 bases; J trimming: 3 bases; junction bases outside the gene matches: 6. For the CDR3, the DNA is TGTGCCAGCAGCTTGGGGGACAGCGGACTCTACAATGAGCAGTTCTTC. It codes for CASSLGDSGLYNEQFF.

The chain is built from TRBV11-2 and TRBJ2-1, with 9 nucleotides matching TRBD1. Germline V gene sequence: CDR1 SGHAT, CDR2 FQNNGV. V was pared by 3 bases and J by 4 bases, with 4 bases of the junction left unmatched. The CDR3 has 15 residues. CDR3 sequence: CASSLNRGQYNEQFF. The CDR3 coding sequence is TGTGCCAGCAGCTTGAACAGGGGGCAGTACAATGAGCAGTTCTTC.